Presented here are 5 T cell receptor beta chains from one specimen sequenced in a study of T cell responses to AZD1222 COVID-19 vaccine. The method was immunoSEQ multiplex PCR; TCRdb's version includes in-frame clones alone and lacks a portion of them. The profile shows about 180,000 clones, approximately 90% of them singletons. Sequencing was performed on peripheral blood, taken 28 days after the second dose of the MenACWY control vaccine. The origin of the receptors is an adult who received the MenACWY meningococcal vaccine as a control.

The chain uses TRBV5-4 and TRBJ2-1; 8 bases fit TRBD2. V lost 4 bases to trimming and J lost 0 bases; unmatched junction nucleotides: 6. Germline CDR1 is SGHNT and CDR2 is YYREEE (reference sequence). The CDR3 totals 16 residues. The CDR3 DNA sequence: TGTGCCAGCAGCCCACGACTAGCGAGCTCCTACAATGAGCAGTTCTTC. Its translation: CASSPRLASSYNEQFF.

V is TRBV28 and J is TRBJ2-7, with D perhaps TRBD1 (6 bases). Trimming cost V 10 bases and J 7 bases, with 14 bases left between them. The CDR3 runs 11 residues. The germline V gene encodes CDR1 MDHEN and CDR2 SYDVKM. The CDR3 protein is CATWGLVEQYF. The CDR3 DNA follows: TGTGCCACCTGGGGGCTAGTAGAGCAGTACTTC.

The CDR3 loop reads CASRRGSNTGELFF. The CDR3 DNA sequence: TGCGCCAGCAGGCGGGGTTCGAACACCGGGGAGCTGTTTTTT. The gene calls are TRBV5-1 and TRBJ2-2; a possible D gene is TRBD2 (6 bases). The germline V and J ends were trimmed by 5 bases and 0 bases, with 8 bases remaining between them. Looked up from germline, CDR1 is SGHRS and CDR2 is YFSETQ. The CDR3 contains 14 residues.

The chain employs TRBV7-2 and TRBJ2-7; 7 positions match TRBD1. The length of the CDR3 is 14 residues. Looked up from germline, CDR1 is SGHTA and CDR2 is FQGNSA. Losses at the gene ends were 5 bases for V and 0 bases for J; bases not matched to a gene: 4. The CDR3 here is CASSPAGGSYEQYF. The CDR3 bases are TGTGCCAGCAGCCCGGCAGGGGGCTCCTACGAGCAGTACTTC.

V and J are TRBV24-1 and TRBJ2-7; perhaps TRBD2 as D (6 bases). The V end was cut by 8 bases, the J end by 5 bases, with 15 bases between. The CDR3 runs 13 residues. Germline V gives CDR1 KGHDR, CDR2 SFDVKD. The CDR3: CATNRDFGDEQYF. Here the CDR3 DNA reads TGTGCCACCAATCGGGACTTCGGAGACGAGCAGTACTTC.